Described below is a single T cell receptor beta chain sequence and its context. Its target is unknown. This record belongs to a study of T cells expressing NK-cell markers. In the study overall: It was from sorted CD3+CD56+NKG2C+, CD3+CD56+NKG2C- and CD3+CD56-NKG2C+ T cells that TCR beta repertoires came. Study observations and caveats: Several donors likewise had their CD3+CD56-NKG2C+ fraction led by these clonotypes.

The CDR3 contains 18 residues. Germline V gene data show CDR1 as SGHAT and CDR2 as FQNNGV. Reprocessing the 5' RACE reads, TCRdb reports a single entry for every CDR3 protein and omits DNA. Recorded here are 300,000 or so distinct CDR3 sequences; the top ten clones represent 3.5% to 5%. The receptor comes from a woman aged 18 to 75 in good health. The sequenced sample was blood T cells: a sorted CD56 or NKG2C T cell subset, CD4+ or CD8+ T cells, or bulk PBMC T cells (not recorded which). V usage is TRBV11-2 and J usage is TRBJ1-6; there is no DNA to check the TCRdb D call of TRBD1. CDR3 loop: CASSLRISGGAGNSPLHF.